The clone carrying this T cell receptor (beta chain) was seen once. Its target is unknown. Clones were sequenced by immunoSEQ multiplex PCR, and TCRdb holds only the in-frame ones, with some missing. The sample shows some 50,000 clones, around 85% of them seen only once. The entry originates in a study of radiotherapy plus CTLA-4 blockade in lung cancer. Trimming took off 5 bases at V and 4 bases at J, with 8 bases between the two ends. The CDR3 consists of 12 residues. Looked up from germline, CDR1 is MNHEY and CDR2 is SVGAGI. The study, taken as a whole, reports: Expansion of tumor-derived TCR clones was observed in blood after radiotherapy plus ipilimumab.

This rearrangement joins TRBV6-5 to TRBJ1-2; no clear D. This receptor was obtained from a human donor with non-small cell lung cancer who had a partial response to radiotherapy plus ipilimumab. The source material was peripheral blood, sampled from a patient treated with radiotherapy plus ipilimumab. DNA for the CDR3: TGTGCCAGCAGTCCAGGATCCTATGGCTACACCTTC. Translation gives CASSPGSYGYTF.